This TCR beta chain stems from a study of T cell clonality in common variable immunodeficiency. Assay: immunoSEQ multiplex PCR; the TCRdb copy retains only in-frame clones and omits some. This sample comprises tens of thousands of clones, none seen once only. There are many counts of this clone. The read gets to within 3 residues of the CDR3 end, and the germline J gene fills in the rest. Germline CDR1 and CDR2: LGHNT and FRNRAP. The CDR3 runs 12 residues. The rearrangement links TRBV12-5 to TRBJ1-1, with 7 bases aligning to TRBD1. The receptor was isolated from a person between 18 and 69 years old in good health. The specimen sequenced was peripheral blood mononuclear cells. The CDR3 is CASGPGGEEAFF. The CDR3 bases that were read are TGTGCTAGTGGCCCAGGGGGAGAAGAA.